A selection of T cell receptor beta chains follows, all from one sample in a study of T-cell reconstitution after alpha-beta-depleted transplantation in children. One entry per CDR3 protein, called by TCRdb with MiXCR from the PCR reads. The profile shows 220,000 or so distinct CDR3 sequences, just under 8.5% of them singletons. The input for sequencing was PBMCs, mostly from graft donor cells, taken 180 days after TCRalphabeta/CD19-depleted stem cell transplant. The receptors derive from a male patient between 10 and 17 years old who had a stem cell transplant for acute lymphoblastic leukemia, so the T cells may come from the graft donor. CDR3s include the opening cysteine and the closing phenylalanine or tryptophan. Fields, in order: clone size, J gene, V gene, D gene, CDR3 DNA, CDR3 protein. D genes are given only for firm matches. Clone size, where shown, is once, few, many, or a class for clones that have expanded.

many | TRBJ1-1 | TRBV29-1 | NA | TGCAGCGTTGAGGAGGGAGGCACTGAAGCTTTCTTT | CSVEEGGTEAFF
few | TRBJ2-6 | TRBV9 | NA | TGTGCCAGCAGCGTTTCGTCTGGGGCCAACGTCCTGACTTTC | CASSVSSGANVLTF
NA | TRBJ2-2 | TRBV6-9 | NA | TGTGCCAGCAGTCGACCTGGTACCGGGGAGCTGTTTTTT | CASSRPGTGELFF
many | TRBJ2-3 | TRBV9 | TRBD1 | TGTGCCAGCAGCGTAGAGGGGGCCCCAGATACGCAGTATTTT | CASSVEGAPDTQYF
many | TRBJ2-7 | TRBV13 | TRBD2 | TGTGCCAGCAGCTTACAGGTACTAGCGGACCCCTACGAGCAGTACTTC | CASSLQVLADPYEQYF
many | TRBJ2-1 | TRBV5-1 | NA | TGCGCCAGCAGCTTGGCACCTGCCAATGAGCAGTTCTTC | CASSLAPANEQFF
many | TRBJ2-3 | TRBV7-9 | NA | TGTGCCAGCAGCTTCGCAGATACGCAGTATTTT | CASSFADTQYF
many | TRBJ2-1 | TRBV7-9 | NA | TGTGCCAGCAGCTTAGCCCGAAGCTCCTACAATGAGCAGTTCTTC | CASSLARSSYNEQFF
many | TRBJ2-7 | TRBV2 | NA | TGTGCCAGCAATATTGGGGCCTACGAGCAGTACTTC | CASNIGAYEQYF
many | TRBJ2-1 | TRBV12-3/TRBV12-4 | NA | TGTGCCAGCAGTTTAGTTGGTCGCAATGAGCAGTTCTTC | CASSLVGRNEQFF
many | TRBJ2-7 | TRBV27 | NA | TGTGCCAGCTCCCCGGACGGCAGCTCCTACGAGCAGTACTTC | CASSPDGSSYEQYF
many | TRBJ1-5 | TRBV18 | NA | TGTGCCAGCTCACCACCGGAGGGTTTAGGCCTTCAGCCCCAGCATTTT | CASSPPEGLGLQPQHF
many | TRBJ1-5 | TRBV20-1 | NA | TGCAGTGCTAGGTATTTGGGGCGAGGCAATCAGCCCCAGCATTTT | CSARYLGRGNQPQHF
NA | TRBJ1-2 | TRBV4-3 | NA | TGCGCCAGCAGCCAAGAGACCACCGGGACACCTTATGGCTACACCTTC | CASSQETTGTPYGYTF
many | TRBJ2-1 | TRBV7-7 | NA | TGTGCTAGCAGCACCGGACCGATCGCGTATGAGCAGTTCTTC | CASSTGPIAYEQFF
many | TRBJ1-4 | TRBV5-1 | NA | TGCGCCAGCAGCCCCCGGGGCATGAATGAAAAACTGTTTTTT | CASSPRGMNEKLFF
many | TRBJ2-1 | TRBV11-2 | TRBD2 | TGTGCCAGCAGCTTCCGACTAGCGGGGGGTGATGAGCAGTTCTTC | CASSFRLAGGDEQFF
many | TRBJ2-1 | TRBV19 | NA | TGTGCCAGCGCCGGAAACTATATAGACGGTGAGCAGTTCTTC | CASAGNYIDGEQFF
many | TRBJ2-7 | TRBV5-6 | NA | TGTGCCAGCAGCTTTGGACCTTACTACGAGCAGTACTTC | CASSFGPYYEQYF
many | TRBJ1-5 | TRBV7-2 | NA | TGTGCCAGCAGCCGGGGGCGCGGGAGGGGCAATCAGCCCCAGCATTTT | CASSRGRGRGNQPQHF
many | TRBJ2-1 | TRBV12-3/TRBV12-4 | NA | TGTGCCAGCCCGTGCGGACAGACACCTTACAATGAGCAGTTCTTC | CASPCGQTPYNEQFF
few | TRBJ2-7 | TRBV19 | NA | TGTGCCAGTAGTATTGGCAAAGGCCCCTACGAGCAGTACTTC | CASSIGKGPYEQYF